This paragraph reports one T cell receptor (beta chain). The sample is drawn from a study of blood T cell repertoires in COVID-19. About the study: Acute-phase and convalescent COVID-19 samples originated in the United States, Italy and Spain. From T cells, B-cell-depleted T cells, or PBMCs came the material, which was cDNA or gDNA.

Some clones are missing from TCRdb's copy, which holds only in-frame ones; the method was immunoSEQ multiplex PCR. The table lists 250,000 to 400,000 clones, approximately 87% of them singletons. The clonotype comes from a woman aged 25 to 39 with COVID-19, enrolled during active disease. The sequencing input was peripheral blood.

The CDR3 DNA follows: TGTGCCAGCAGCATTACAGGGGTGGGTGAAAAACTGTTTTTT. Its translation: CASSITGVGEKLFF. V is TRBV7-9 and J is TRBJ1-4, with TRBD1 matching 7 bases. Germline-derived CDR1 and CDR2 are SEHNR and FQNEAQ (reference sequence). J gave up 7 bases and V 5 bases, and 7 bases lay outside the gene matches. This CDR3 is 14 amino acids long.